The clone carrying this T cell receptor (beta chain) has more than one count but fewer than ten. The entry originates in a study of patients and donors after allogeneic stem cell transplantation. The CDR3 has 10 amino acids. Trimming removed 7 bases at V and 9 bases at J, with 7 bases between. TCRdb processed the RT-PCR reads anew with MiXCR; each CDR3 protein has one entry. Of about 960,000 distinct CDR3 sequences in the sample, more than 15% were seen once. The chain carries TRBV12-3 or TRBV12-4 and TRBJ2-1; maybe TRBD2 (6 bases). This clonotype was sampled from a human donor who was either an allogeneic HSCT recipient or a stem cell or donor lymphocyte infusion donor (not recorded which). It is not recorded whose cells these are; they may come from a transplant donor. Sequencing was performed on blood, either unsorted or a sorted T cell fraction (not recorded which). The CDR3 sequence: CASMGGEQFF. The CDR3 DNA reads as TGTGCCAGCATGGGAGGTGAGCAGTTCTTC.